What follows is one T cell receptor beta chain and its context. Antigen specificity is unknown. The CDR3 totals 17 residues. CDR1 and CDR2 from the germline V gene are MNHNS and SASEGT. Trimming took off 8 bases at V and 4 bases at J, with 26 bases between the two ends. The sample's time point: persistent/refractory GD, antithyroid drugs over 5 years with positive TRAb. Preparation of the TCR library used RNA extracted from PBMCs. For TCR beta, libraries came from iRepertoire HTBI primers and Arm-PCR of CDR3 regions. TCRdb analysed the multiplex PCR reads with MiXCR anew, one entry per CDR3 protein. This sample has 650,000 to 700,000 distinct CDR3 sequences, with about 32% found just once. This sample was taken from a study of regulatory T cells in long-lasting Graves disease. Across the study: A definition of persistent Graves' disease required over 5 years of antithyroid drugs plus positive TSH receptor antibodies.

Study observations and caveats: Patients with persistent disease showed a bias toward TRBV28, TRBJ1-2 and TRBJ2-5. Persistent Graves' patients showed a TCR diversity that was lower than that of newly diagnosed ones.

This sequence joins TRBV6-1 and TRBJ1-1; D is uncertain. The TCR sequence derives from a female donor with Graves disease. This specimen was peripheral blood mononuclear cells (PBMCs), taken when the disease was refractory, from a patient treated with antithyroid drugs. The CDR3 DNA follows: TGTGCCAGCTCACCCGAACGGGTCTCGGTTTTGGCCACTGAAGCTTTCTTT. This translates into CASSPERVSVLATEAFF.